The T cell receptor (beta chain) under discussion was sequenced for a study of blood T cell repertoires in COVID-19. Looking at the study overall: Samples came from the United States, Italy and Spain, spanning acute and convalescent COVID-19. The cDNA or gDNA used as material had been derived from T cells, B-cell-depleted T cells, or PBMCs.

In the original analysis: For nucleated cells, counts were estimated from reference gene primer amplification. The data were produced by immunoSEQ multiplex PCR, yet TCRdb's version contains in-frame clones alone and is incomplete. V, J and clone size reflect that table, while D and trimming were determined from the DNA. The profile shows 95,000 to 110,000 clones, roughly four fifths of them singletons. The V end lost 1 base, the J end lost 10 bases, and 14 bases lay between the germline ends. CDR3 length: 15 amino acids. The germline gives CDR1 MGHRA, CDR2 YSYEKL. The rearrangement joins TRBV4-1 to TRBJ1-6, with D possibly matching TRBD1 (6 bases). This TCR was recovered from an elderly woman with active or convalescent COVID-19. The material sequenced was peripheral blood. In nucleotides, the CDR3 is TGCGCCAGCAGCCAAGGTCCCAGGGGAGCCTCACCCCTCCACTTT. Its protein product is CASSQGPRGASPLHF.